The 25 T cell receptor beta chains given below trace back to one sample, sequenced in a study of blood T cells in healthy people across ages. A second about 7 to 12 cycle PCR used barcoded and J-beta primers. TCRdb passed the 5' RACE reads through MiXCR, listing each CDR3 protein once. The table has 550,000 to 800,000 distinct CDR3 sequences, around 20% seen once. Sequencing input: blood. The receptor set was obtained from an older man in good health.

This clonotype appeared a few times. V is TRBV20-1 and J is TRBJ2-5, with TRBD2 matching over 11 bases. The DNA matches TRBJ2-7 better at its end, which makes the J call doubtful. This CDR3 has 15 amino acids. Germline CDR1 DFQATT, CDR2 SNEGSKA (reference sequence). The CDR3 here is CSASGLLAGDYEQYF. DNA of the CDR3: TGCAGTGCTAGTGGATTACTAGCGGGAGACTACGAGCAGTACTTC.

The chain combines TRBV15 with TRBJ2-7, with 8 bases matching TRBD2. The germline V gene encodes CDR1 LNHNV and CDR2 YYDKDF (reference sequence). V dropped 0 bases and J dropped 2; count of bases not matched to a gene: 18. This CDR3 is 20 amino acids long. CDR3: CATSRDLPVFSGEYTYEQYF. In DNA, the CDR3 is TGTGCCACCAGCAGAGATCTCCCCGTTTTTAGCGGGGAGTATACCTACGAGCAGTACTTC. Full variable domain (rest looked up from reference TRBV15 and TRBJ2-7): DAMVIQNPRYQVTQFGKPVTLSCSQTLNHNVMYWYQQKSSQAPKLLFHYYDKDFNNEADTPDNFQSRRPNTSFCFLDIRSPGLGDTAMYLCATSRDLPVFSGEYTYEQYFGPGTRLTVT.

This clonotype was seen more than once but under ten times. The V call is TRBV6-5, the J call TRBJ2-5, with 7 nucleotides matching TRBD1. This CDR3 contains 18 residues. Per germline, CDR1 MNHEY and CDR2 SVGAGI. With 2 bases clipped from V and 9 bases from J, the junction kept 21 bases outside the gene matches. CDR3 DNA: TGTGCCAGCAGTTACAGGCCTCCACAGGGGCCGGACCCAGTACCCCAGTACTTC. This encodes CASSYRPPQGPDPVPQYF.

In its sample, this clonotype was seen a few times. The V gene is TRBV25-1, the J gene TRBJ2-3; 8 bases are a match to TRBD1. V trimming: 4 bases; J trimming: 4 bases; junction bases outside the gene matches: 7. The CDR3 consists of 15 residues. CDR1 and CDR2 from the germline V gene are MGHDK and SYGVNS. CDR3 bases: TGTGCCAGCAGTGTTGGGTCAGGGGGCGCAGATACGCAGTATTTT. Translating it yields CASSVGSGGADTQYF.

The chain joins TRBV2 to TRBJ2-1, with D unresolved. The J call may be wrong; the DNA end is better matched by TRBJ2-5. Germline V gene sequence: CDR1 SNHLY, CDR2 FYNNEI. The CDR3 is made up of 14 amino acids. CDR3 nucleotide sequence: TGTGCCAGCCTCAGGAACACGCCCGGGGAGACCCAGTACTTC. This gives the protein CASLRNTPGETQYF.

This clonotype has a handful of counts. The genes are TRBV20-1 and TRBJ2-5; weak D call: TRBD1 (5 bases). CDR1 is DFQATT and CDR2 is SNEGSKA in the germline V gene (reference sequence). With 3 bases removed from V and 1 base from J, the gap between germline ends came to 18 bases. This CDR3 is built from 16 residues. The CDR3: CSASALKTEPQETQYF. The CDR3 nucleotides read TGCAGTGCTAGTGCACTCAAGACAGAACCCCAAGAGACCCAGTACTTC.

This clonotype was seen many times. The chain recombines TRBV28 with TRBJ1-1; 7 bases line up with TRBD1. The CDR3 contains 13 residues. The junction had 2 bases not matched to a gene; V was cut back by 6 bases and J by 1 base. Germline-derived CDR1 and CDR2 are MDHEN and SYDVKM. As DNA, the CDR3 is TGTGCCAGCAGGGACAGGAGGAACACTGAAGCTTTCTTT. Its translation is CASRDRRNTEAFF.

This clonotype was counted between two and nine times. DNA of the CDR3: TGTGCCAGCAGCCCCGATGGACAGGTCCGTCAAGAGACCCAGTACTTC. Its translation is CASSPDGQVRQETQYF. The rearrangement links TRBV12-3 or TRBV12-4 to TRBJ2-5; 7 bases are a match to TRBD1. V was clipped by 6 bases and J by 2 bases; unmatched bases: 12. This CDR3 is 16 amino acids long.

In nucleotides, the CDR3 is TGCAGCGTTGAAGCAGACACAGATACGCAGTATTTT. Protein sequence: CSVEADTDTQYF. The chain is built from TRBV29-1 and TRBJ2-3; no clear D. V was trimmed by 1 base and J by 2 bases, leaving 4 bases between them. CDR1 is SQVTM and CDR2 is ANQGSEA in the germline V gene. The CDR3 has 12 residues.

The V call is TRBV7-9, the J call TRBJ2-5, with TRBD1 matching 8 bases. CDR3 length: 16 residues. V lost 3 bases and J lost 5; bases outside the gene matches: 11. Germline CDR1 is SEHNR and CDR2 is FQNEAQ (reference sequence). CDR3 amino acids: CASSLIGSGGAETQYF. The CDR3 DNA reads TGTGCCAGCAGCTTGATCGGGTCAGGGGGCGCGGAGACCCAGTACTTC.

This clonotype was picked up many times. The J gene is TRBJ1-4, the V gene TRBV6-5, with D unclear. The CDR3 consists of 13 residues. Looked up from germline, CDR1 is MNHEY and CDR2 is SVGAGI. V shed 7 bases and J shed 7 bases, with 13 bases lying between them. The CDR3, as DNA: TGTGCCAGCACGGCCCTAAGCGGTGAAAAACTGTTTTTT. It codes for CASTALSGEKLFF.

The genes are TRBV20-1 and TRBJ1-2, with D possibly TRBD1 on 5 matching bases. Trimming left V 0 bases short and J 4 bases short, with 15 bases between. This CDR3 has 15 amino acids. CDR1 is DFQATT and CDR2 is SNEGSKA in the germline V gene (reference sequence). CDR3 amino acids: CSARDLGTKGYGYTF. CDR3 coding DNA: TGCAGTGCTAGAGATTTGGGGACGAAGGGCTATGGCTACACCTTC.

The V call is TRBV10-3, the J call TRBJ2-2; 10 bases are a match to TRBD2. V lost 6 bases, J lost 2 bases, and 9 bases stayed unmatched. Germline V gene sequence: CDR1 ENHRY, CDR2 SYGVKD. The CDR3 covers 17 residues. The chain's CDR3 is CAISPGWTSGNTGELFF. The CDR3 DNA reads TGTGCCATCAGCCCCGGCTGGACTAGCGGCAACACCGGGGAGCTGTTTTTT.

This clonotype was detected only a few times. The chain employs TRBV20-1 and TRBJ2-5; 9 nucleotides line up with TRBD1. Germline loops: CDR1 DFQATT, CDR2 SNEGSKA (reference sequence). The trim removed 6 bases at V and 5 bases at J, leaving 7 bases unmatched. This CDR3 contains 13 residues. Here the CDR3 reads CSAPNRGQETQYF. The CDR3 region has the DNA TGCAGTGCGCCTAACAGGGGGCAGGAGACCCAGTACTTC.

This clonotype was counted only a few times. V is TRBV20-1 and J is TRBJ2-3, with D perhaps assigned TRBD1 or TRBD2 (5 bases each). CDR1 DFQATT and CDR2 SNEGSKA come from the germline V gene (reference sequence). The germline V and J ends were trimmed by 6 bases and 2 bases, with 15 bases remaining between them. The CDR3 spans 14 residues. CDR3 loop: CSAVVPGTTDTQYF. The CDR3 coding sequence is TGCAGTGCCGTTGTCCCAGGGACCACAGATACGCAGTATTTT.

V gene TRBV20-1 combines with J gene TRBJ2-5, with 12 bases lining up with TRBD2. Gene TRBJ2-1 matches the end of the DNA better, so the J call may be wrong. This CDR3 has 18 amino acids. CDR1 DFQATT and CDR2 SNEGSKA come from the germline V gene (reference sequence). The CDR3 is CSASLLSSGRVPWDEQFF. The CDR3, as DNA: TGCAGTGCTAGCCTTTTGTCTAGCGGGAGGGTTCCGTGGGATGAGCAGTTCTTC.

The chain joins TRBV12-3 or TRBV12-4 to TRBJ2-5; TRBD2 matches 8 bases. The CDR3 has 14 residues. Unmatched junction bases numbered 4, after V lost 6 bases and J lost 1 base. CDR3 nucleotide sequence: TGTGCCAGCAGGCCTACTAGCGGCCAAGAGACCCAGTACTTC. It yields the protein CASRPTSGQETQYF.

The CDR3 nucleotides read TGTGCCAGCAGTGAATACGGCAGGTCGAGCACAGATACGCAGTATTTT. It translates to CASSEYGRSSTDTQYF. The chain links TRBV2 to TRBJ2-3, with D uncertain. V was trimmed by 2 bases and J by 0 bases, leaving 12 bases between them. Per germline, CDR1 SNHLY and CDR2 FYNNEI. The CDR3 is 16 residues long.

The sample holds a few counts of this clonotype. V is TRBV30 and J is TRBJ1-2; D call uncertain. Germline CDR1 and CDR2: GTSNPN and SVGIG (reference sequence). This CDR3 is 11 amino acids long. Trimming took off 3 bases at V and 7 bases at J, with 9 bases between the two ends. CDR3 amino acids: CAWSLERGYTF. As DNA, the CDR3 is TGTGCCTGGAGCCTCGAACGTGGCTACACCTTC.

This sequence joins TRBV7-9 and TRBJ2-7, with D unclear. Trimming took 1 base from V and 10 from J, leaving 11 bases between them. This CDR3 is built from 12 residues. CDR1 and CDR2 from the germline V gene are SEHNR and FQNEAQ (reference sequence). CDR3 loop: CASSLEWAAQYF. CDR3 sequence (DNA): TGTGCCAGCAGCTTAGAATGGGCGGCCCAGTACTTC.

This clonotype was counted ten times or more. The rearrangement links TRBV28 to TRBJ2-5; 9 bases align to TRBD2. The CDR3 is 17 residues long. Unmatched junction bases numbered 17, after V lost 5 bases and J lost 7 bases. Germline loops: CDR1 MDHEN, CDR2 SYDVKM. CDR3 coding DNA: TGTGCCAGCAGTCACTCGACAGGGACTAGCCCTCCGGGGACCCAGTACTTC. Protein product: CASSHSTGTSPPGTQYF.

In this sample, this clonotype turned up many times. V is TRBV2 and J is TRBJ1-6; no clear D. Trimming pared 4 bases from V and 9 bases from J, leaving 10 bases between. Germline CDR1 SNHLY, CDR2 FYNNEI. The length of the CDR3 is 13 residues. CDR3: CASSGDMGSPLHF. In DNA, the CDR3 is TGTGCCAGCAGTGGCGATATGGGTTCACCCCTCCACTTT.

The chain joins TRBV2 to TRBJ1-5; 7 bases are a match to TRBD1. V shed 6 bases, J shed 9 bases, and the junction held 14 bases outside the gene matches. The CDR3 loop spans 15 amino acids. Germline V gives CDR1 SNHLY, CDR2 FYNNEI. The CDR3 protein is CASSGGQWRNGPQHF. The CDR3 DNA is TGTGCCAGCAGCGGGGGACAGTGGAGAAATGGGCCCCAGCATTTT.

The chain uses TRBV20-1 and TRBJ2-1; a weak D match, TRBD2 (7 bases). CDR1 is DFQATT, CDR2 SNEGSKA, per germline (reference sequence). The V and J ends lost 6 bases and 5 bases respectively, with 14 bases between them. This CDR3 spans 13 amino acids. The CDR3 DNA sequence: TGCAGTGCCTGGGGGCTAGCGGACAATGAGCAGTTCTTC. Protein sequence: CSAWGLADNEQFF.

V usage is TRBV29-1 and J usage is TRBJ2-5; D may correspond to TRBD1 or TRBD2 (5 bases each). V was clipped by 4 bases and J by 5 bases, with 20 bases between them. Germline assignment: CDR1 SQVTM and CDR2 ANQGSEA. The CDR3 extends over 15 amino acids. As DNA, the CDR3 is TGCAGCGTTGGAGGCTGGGACGTGGTGGGTGAGACCCAGTACTTC. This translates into CSVGGWDVVGETQYF.